A single sample is the source of the 23 T cell receptor beta chains below, sequenced in a study of shared clonotypes between healthy human individuals. The table came from immunoSEQ multiplex PCR; TCRdb's copy has only in-frame clones and leaves some out. The data show about 1.4 million clones, more than 95% seen once. Specimen: naive CD4+ T cells sorted from blood. Subset indicated: CD45RA+ positively selected. These receptors were taken from a young man in good health.

The DNA of the CDR3 is TGTGCCAGCACTGTGAACACTGAAGCTTTCTTT. Translated, it gives CASTVNTEAFF. V usage is TRBV6-6 and J usage is TRBJ1-1; D is unresolved. CDR3 length: 11 residues. Germline V lookup: CDR1 MNHNY, CDR2 SVGAGI (reference sequence). The V end lost 7 bases, the J end lost 0 bases, and 3 bases lay between the germline ends.

The chain carries TRBV27 and TRBJ2-7, with 11 bases that match TRBD2. The CDR3 has 17 amino acids. Trimming at V came to 0 bases and at J to 2 bases, leaving 6 bases not matched to a gene. Germline lookup yields CDR1 MNHEY and CDR2 SMNVEV (reference sequence). The CDR3 sequence is CASSLSVGLAGPYEQYF. Here the CDR3 DNA reads TGTGCCAGCAGTTTATCGGTAGGACTAGCGGGTCCCTACGAGCAGTACTTC.

This chain links TRBV28 with TRBJ2-7; no definite D call. Germline lookup yields CDR1 MDHEN and CDR2 SYDVKM. The CDR3 length is 10 residues. The V end was cut by 9 bases, the J end by 6 bases, with 9 bases between. The CDR3 sequence is CARHNGEQYF. The CDR3 DNA sequence: TGTGCCAGGCATAACGGCGAGCAGTACTTC.

The rearrangement joins TRBV9 to TRBJ2-1, with D possibly TRBD2 on 5 matching bases. CDR1 is SGDLS, CDR2 YYNGEE, per germline. Trimming left V 0 bases short and J 2 bases short, with 12 bases between. The CDR3 is made up of 16 amino acids. CDR3 in amino acids: CASSVGVVGAYNEQFF. The CDR3 DNA reads as TGTGCCAGCAGCGTAGGGGTCGTCGGGGCCTACAATGAGCAGTTCTTC.

As regards this clone: A junction end diverges from the germline sequence, so it may reflect a read error. The chain joins TRBV6-5 to TRBJ2-1; the D is unclear. CDR3 length: 14 residues. Germline CDR1 is MNHEY and CDR2 is SVGAGI. The CDR3: CASSYYQNYNEQFF. As DNA, the CDR3 is TGTGCCAGCAGCTACTACCAAAATTACAATGAGCAGTTCTTC.

To note about this clone: This CDR3 is also generated by other DNA sequences in the sample. The CDR3 region is CASSPLAGGNNEQFF. CDR3 bases: TGTGCCAGCAGTCCACTAGCGGGAGGAAACAATGAGCAGTTCTTC. This chain joins TRBV2 and TRBJ2-1; 12 nucleotides agree with TRBD2. The CDR3 loop spans 15 amino acids. In germline, CDR1 is SNHLY, CDR2 FYNNEI. The junction had 4 bases not matched to a gene; V was cut back by 5 bases and J by 5 bases.

V gene TRBV21-1 combines with J gene TRBJ2-5; the table assigns TRBD2, which was not confirmed against the DNA. TRBV21-1 is reported as a pseudogene. This CDR3 region has 19 residues. Written as DNA, the CDR3 is TGTGCCAGCAGCAAACTCTCCCCGCGGGAGGGATCTCCGGGAGAGACCCAGTACTTC. Translating gives CASSKLSPREGSPGETQYF.

J is TRBJ2-3 and V is TRBV10-3; possible D gene TRBD2, 5 bases. CDR3 length: 15 amino acids. The germline CDR1 and CDR2 sequences are ENHRY and SYGVKD. V was trimmed by 3 bases and J by 2 bases, leaving 12 bases between them. The CDR3 region is CAISDRGKVTDTQYF. The CDR3 bases are TGTGCCATCAGTGATAGAGGGAAGGTCACAGATACGCAGTATTTT.

The sample holds a few counts of this clone. J is TRBJ2-7 and V is TRBV18, with D unresolved. V dropped 3 bases and J dropped 3 bases, with 9 bases sitting between them. The germline gives CDR1 KGHSH, CDR2 LQKENI. The CDR3 extends over 13 amino acids. In nucleotides, the CDR3 is TGTGCCAGCTCACCCGACGAGTACTACGAGCAGTACTTC. Translated, it gives CASSPDEYYEQYF.

The rearrangement uses TRBV5-1 and TRBJ2-1; possibly TRBD1 for D (6 bases). Germline CDR1 and CDR2: SGHRS and YFSETQ. This CDR3 contains 14 residues. The V end was cut by 0 bases, the J end by 7 bases, with 11 bases between. The CDR3 here is CASSLALGANEQFF. The DNA for the CDR3 is TGCGCCAGCAGCTTGGCCTTGGGGGCAAATGAGCAGTTCTTC.

The chain links TRBV25-1 to TRBJ2-1; 11 positions agree with TRBD2. V trimming: 4 bases; J trimming: 4 bases; junction bases outside the gene matches: 6. The CDR3 covers 16 residues. Per germline, CDR1 MGHDK and CDR2 SYGVNS. CDR3 loop: CASSAQTSGKYNEQFF. CDR3 sequence (DNA): TGTGCCAGCAGTGCCCAGACTAGCGGGAAATACAATGAGCAGTTCTTC.

This chain joins TRBV7-9 and TRBJ2-1, with D unclear. V lost 0 bases and J 4 bases, leaving 7 bases between the germline ends. The CDR3 is 14 residues long. Looked up from germline, CDR1 is SEHNR and CDR2 is FQNEAQ (reference sequence). The CDR3 here is CASSLADNYNEQFF. CDR3 coding DNA: TGTGCCAGCAGCTTAGCTGACAATTACAATGAGCAGTTCTTC.

The rearrangement joins TRBV19 to TRBJ2-6; the match to TRBD1 covers 8 bases. The trim removed 10 bases at V and 0 bases at J, leaving 17 bases unmatched. The CDR3 covers 19 residues. Germline CDR1 and CDR2: LNHDA and SQIVND (reference sequence). CDR3 amino acids: CATRLFYGTGNSGANVLTF. In DNA, the CDR3 is TGTGCCACCCGACTATTCTACGGGACAGGAAACTCTGGGGCCAACGTCCTGACTTTC. The entire variable domain, with the rest obtained from reference TRBV19 and TRBJ2-6, is as follows: DGGITQSPKYLFRKEGQNVTLSCEQNLNHDAMYWYRQDPGQGLRLIYYSQIVNDFQKGDIAEGYSVSREKKESFPLTVTSAQKNPTAFYLCATRLFYGTGNSGANVLTFGAGSRLTVL.

The rearrangement uses TRBV5-1 and TRBJ1-2; unclear D gene. The germline V gene has CDR1 SGHRS and CDR2 YFSETQ. CDR3 length: 13 residues. V was trimmed by 0 bases and J by 8 bases, leaving 11 bases between them. CDR3 sequence (DNA): TGCGCCAGCAGCTTGGACTCAAAGGTGGGCTACACCTTC. Amino acid sequence: CASSLDSKVGYTF.

This clone occurred once. The rearrangement uses TRBV6-1 and TRBJ2-7; D unclear. Germline loops: CDR1 MNHNS, CDR2 SASEGT. The CDR3 runs to 14 residues. V lost 2 bases and J 1 base, leaving 9 bases between the germline ends. Written as DNA, the CDR3 is TGTGCCAGCAGTGAAATGGTTAGTTCCTACGAGCAGTACTTC. It yields the protein CASSEMVSSYEQYF.

CDR3 nucleotide sequence: TGTGCCAGCAGCCCCCACTCGCTCATGAACACTGAAGCTTTCTTT. Translation gives CASSPHSLMNTEAFF. This rearrangement joins TRBV7-9 to TRBJ1-1, with D unresolved. Germline V CDR1 and CDR2: SEHNR, FQNEAQ (reference sequence). The CDR3 consists of 15 residues. With 5 bases removed from V and 0 bases from J, the gap between germline ends came to 13 bases.

V gene TRBV5-1 combines with J gene TRBJ1-1; D remains unclear. CDR1 and CDR2 from the germline V gene are SGHRS and YFSETQ. V was pared by 2 bases and J by 0 bases, with 11 bases between. The CDR3 contains 15 residues. CDR3 coding DNA: TGCGCCAGCAGCTTTGGCGGAAGCATGAACACTGAAGCTTTCTTT. Translating it yields CASSFGGSMNTEAFF.

The chain links TRBV6-5 to TRBJ1-2; D not certain. V shed 10 bases and J shed 7 bases, with 13 bases lying between them. The CDR3 runs 11 residues. Germline V gene sequence: CDR1 MNHEY, CDR2 SVGAGI. As DNA, the CDR3 is TGTGCCACCAAGGTACCCGCTGGCTACACCTTC. Translating gives CATKVPAGYTF.

The chain uses TRBV4-1 and TRBJ2-1, with 9 bases aligning to TRBD2. Germline V gene data show CDR1 as MGHRA and CDR2 as YSYEKL. CDR3 length equals 17 residues. Trimming at V came to 3 bases and at J to 0 bases, leaving 6 bases not matched to a gene. The CDR3 region has the DNA TGCGCCAGCAGCCAGGGGACTAGCCAGCACTCCTACAATGAGCAGTTCTTC. Translation: CASSQGTSQHSYNEQFF.

This chain links TRBV12-5 with TRBJ2-3; 7 bases match TRBD1. The V gene's germline CDR1 is LGHNT and CDR2 FRNRAP. This CDR3 is 15 amino acids long. Trimming at V came to 3 bases and at J to 3 bases, leaving 6 bases not matched to a gene. This CDR3 reads CASGFRQGGTDTQYF. CDR3 nucleotide sequence: TGTGCTAGTGGTTTCCGACAGGGTGGTACAGATACGCAGTATTTT.

V is TRBV2 and J is TRBJ1-4; the D is unclear. Deletions cut 6 bases from V and 6 bases from J, with 11 bases between. The germline V gene encodes CDR1 SNHLY and CDR2 FYNNEI. This CDR3 is 13 amino acids long. The CDR3 is CASREGGYEKLFF. The CDR3 DNA reads TGTGCCAGCAGAGAGGGAGGGTATGAAAAACTGTTTTTT.

The chain carries TRBV4-1 and TRBJ2-7; 8 bases match TRBD1. CDR1 MGHRA and CDR2 YSYEKL come from the germline V gene. This CDR3 is 13 amino acids long. V lost 11 bases, J lost 3 bases, and 9 bases stayed unmatched. The CDR3 nucleotides read TGCGCCGGACAGCAGGGGGCCCTCTACGAGCAGTACTTC. The encoded protein is CAGQQGALYEQYF.

The chain has TRBV5-6 and TRBJ2-6; D is uncertain. The CDR3 contains 14 residues. Germline values: CDR1 SGHDT, CDR2 YYEEEE. V was cut by 4 bases and J by 4 bases, with 9 bases left in between. The CDR3 region has the DNA TGTGCCAGCAGCCACCTCAGGGGGGCCAACGTCCTGACTTTC. Translating gives CASSHLRGANVLTF.